This note documents a single T cell receptor (beta chain) sequence. This specimen comes from a study of blood T cell repertoires in COVID-19. The wider study: From T cells, B-cell-depleted T cells, or PBMCs came the material, which was cDNA or gDNA.

Method: immunoSEQ multiplex PCR; TCRdb's copy keeps in-frame clones and lacks some. This sample has about 140,000 clones; around nine tenths occur once, and the top ten carry over 8.5%. Trimming left V 6 bases short and J 3 bases short, with 11 bases between. The germline gives CDR1 SNHLY, CDR2 FYNNEI. The CDR3 is 13 amino acids. The sequencing input was peripheral blood. The sequence derives from a woman aged 50 to 60 with active or convalescent COVID-19. The V call is TRBV2, the J call TRBJ1-2; D remains unclear. DNA of the CDR3: TGTGCCAGCAGGGTGCGTGTTGACTATGGCTACACCTTC. It yields the protein CASRVRVDYGYTF.